These 23 T cell receptor beta chains were sequenced from one sample in a study of T-cell reconstitution after alpha-beta-depleted transplantation in children. Unique molecular identifiers tagged the TCRbeta library. TCRdb re-derived calls from the PCR reads in MiXCR, one entry per CDR3 protein. The data hold 450,000 to 600,000 distinct CDR3 sequences, with roughly 13% observed a single time. Sequencing was performed on PBMCs, mostly from graft donor cells, taken 360 days after TCRalphabeta/CD19-depleted stem cell transplant. The receptor source for this set is a male patient younger than 18 who had a stem cell transplant for acute myeloid leukemia, so the T cells may come from the graft donor.

In its sample, this clonotype was seen a few times. This chain uses TRBV15 with TRBJ2-7; 10 positions match TRBD1. Germline V gene sequence: CDR1 LNHNV, CDR2 YYDKDF (reference sequence). V was pared by 2 bases and J by 8 bases, with 6 bases of the junction left unmatched. The CDR3 runs to 14 residues. DNA for the CDR3: TGTGCCACCAGCAGAAACCGGACAGGGGGTCAGCAGTACTTC. Amino acids: CATSRNRTGGQQYF.

CDR3 DNA: TGTGCCTTCAGTTTGAACGAGGGAGACGAGCAGTACTTC. Protein: CAFSLNEGDEQYF. The V and J genes are TRBV12-3 or TRBV12-4 and TRBJ2-7, with a possible D match to TRBD2 (5 bases). Trimming pared 11 bases from V and 5 bases from J, leaving 19 bases between. The CDR3 has 13 amino acids.

The J gene is TRBJ2-3, the V gene TRBV20-1; TRBD1 aligns across 11 bases. From germline, CDR1 is DFQATT and CDR2 SNEGSKA (reference sequence). This CDR3 comprises 13 residues. The V and J ends lost 6 bases and 2 bases, in that order; junction bases with no gene match: 1. CDR3 loop: CSAGQGATDTQYF. For the CDR3, the DNA is TGCAGTGCCGGACAGGGGGCCACAGATACGCAGTATTTT.

The V call is TRBV2, the J call TRBJ2-1; 14 bases match TRBD2. After removal of 6 bases from V and 5 bases from J, the junction contained 15 bases not matched to a gene. In germline, CDR1 is SNHLY, CDR2 FYNNEI. CDR3 length equals 19 residues. This CDR3 is CASRARLAGGPLPNNEQFF. DNA of the CDR3: TGTGCCAGCAGGGCCCGACTAGCGGGAGGGCCCCTTCCTAACAATGAGCAGTTCTTC.

This clonotype appeared a few times. The junction does not match germline at one end; this may be a read error. The rearrangement joins TRBV6-5 to TRBJ2-3, with TRBD2 identical over 12 bases. The CDR3 is 16 amino acids. The V gene's germline CDR1 is MNHEY and CDR2 SVGAGI. CDR3: CASSYSTSGSKDTQYF. The CDR3 bases are TGTGCCAGCAGTTACTCGACTAGCGGGAGCAAAGATACGCAGTATTTT.

A few counts support this clonotype. This CDR3 is CASSLSSGAGATYEQYF. The CDR3 bases are TGCGCCAGCAGCTTGTCCTCAGGTGCCGGGGCCACCTACGAGCAGTACTTC. The rearrangement joins TRBV5-1 to TRBJ2-7; D could derive from TRBD1 or TRBD2 (5 bases each). Germline V lookup: CDR1 SGHRS, CDR2 YFSETQ. This CDR3 has 17 residues. Trimming removed 1 base from V and 2 bases from J, with 19 bases in between.

This clonotype turned up a few times. V gene TRBV29-1 combines with J gene TRBJ2-5; 8 bases match TRBD1. In germline, CDR1 is SQVTM, CDR2 ANQGSEA. The length of the CDR3 is 13 residues. V was clipped by 7 bases and J by 2 bases; unmatched bases: 6. For the CDR3, the DNA is TGCAGCGCAGACAGGGGCCCACAAGAGACCCAGTACTTC. Translated: CSADRGPQETQYF.

This clonotype has a count of ten or more. The chain combines TRBV29-1 with TRBJ2-7; 8 bases line up with TRBD1. CDR1 is SQVTM, CDR2 ANQGSEA, per germline. With V trimmed by 0 bases and J by 2 bases, 3 bases remained unmatched. There are 14 residues in the CDR3. CDR3 region: CSVEDKDRAYEQYF. Written as DNA, the CDR3 is TGCAGCGTTGAAGATAAGGACAGGGCCTACGAGCAGTACTTC.

The V call is TRBV28, the J call TRBJ2-3; 7 nucleotides agree with TRBD2. After removal of 5 bases from V and 15 bases from J, the junction contained 11 bases not matched to a gene. The CDR3 contains 12 residues. Germline V gene lookup returns CDR1 MDHEN and CDR2 SYDVKM. The CDR3 region is CASSLPGGRYYF. CDR3 DNA: TGTGCCAGCAGTCTTCCCGGCGGGAGATACTATTTT.

This clonotype has just a few counts. V is TRBV28 and J is TRBJ2-5; D possibly matches TRBD1 or TRBD2 (5 bases each). This CDR3 comprises 18 residues. Between the trimmed V and J ends, which lost 5 bases and 3 bases, there was a span of 25 bases. Germline V CDR1 and CDR2: MDHEN, SYDVKM. CDR3 DNA sequence: TGTGCCAGCAGTCCCGATCCGCGAGGGGTTCCGGGTAAAGAGACCCAGTACTTC. This codes for CASSPDPRGVPGKETQYF.

This clonotype was counted at least ten times. This chain links TRBV29-1 with TRBJ1-1; no firm D call. Germline loops: CDR1 SQVTM, CDR2 ANQGSEA. This CDR3 spans 15 amino acids. Trimming stripped 4 bases from V and 3 bases from J, with 18 bases between. The CDR3: CSVGSRLSADTEAFF. CDR3 coding DNA: TGCAGCGTTGGTTCCCGCCTTTCCGCAGACACTGAAGCTTTCTTT. The variable domain in full, with the rest retrieved from reference TRBV29-1 and TRBJ1-1, is SAVISQKPSRDICQRGTSLTIQCQVDSQVTMMFWYRQQPGQSLTLIATANQGSEATYESGFVIDKFPISRPNLTFSTLTVSNMSPEDSSIYLCSVGSRLSADTEAFFGQGTRLTVV.

V and J are TRBV28 and TRBJ2-5; 12 bases align to TRBD2. Unmatched junction bases numbered 4, after V lost 5 bases and J lost 3 bases. In germline, CDR1 is MDHEN, CDR2 SYDVKM. The CDR3 is 15 amino acids. The DNA of the CDR3 is TGTGCCAGCAGTGTGCCTAGCGGGAGGGAAGAGACCCAGTACTTC. Encoded protein: CASSVPSGREETQYF.

In this sample, this clonotype turned up many times. V usage is TRBV6-2 or TRBV6-3 and J usage is TRBJ2-3, with TRBD2 matching 11 bases. V shed 6 bases, J shed 4 bases, and the junction held 3 bases outside the gene matches. The CDR3 is made up of 14 amino acids. Germline V gives CDR1 MNHEY, CDR2 SVGEGT. The CDR3 loop is CASRLAGVSDTQYF. The CDR3 DNA reads TGTGCCAGCAGACTAGCGGGAGTTTCAGATACGCAGTATTTT.

The genes are TRBV19 and TRBJ2-1; TRBD1 matches at 7 bases. The CDR3 runs 17 residues. V lost 0 bases and J lost 2; bases outside the gene matches: 7. The germline gives CDR1 LNHDA, CDR2 SQIVND (reference sequence). The CDR3 DNA follows: TGTGCCAGTAGTATAGATGGCCCAAGGGGGCCCTACAATGAGCAGTTCTTC. Translating it yields CASSIDGPRGPYNEQFF.

In this sample, this clonotype turned up a few times. The CDR3, as DNA: TGCAGCGTTTTCGGGGTGGCAGGGTGGGGAGCGGGAGGATACAATGAGCAGTTCTTC. This encodes CSVFGVAGWGAGGYNEQFF. The chain links TRBV29-1 to TRBJ2-1; TRBD2 matches 9 bases. V was clipped by 5 bases and J by 4 bases; unmatched bases: 21. The CDR3 is 19 residues long. Germline V gene sequence: CDR1 SQVTM, CDR2 ANQGSEA.

The chain carries TRBV10-3 and TRBJ2-7; possibly TRBD1 for D (6 bases). The CDR3 runs 13 residues. CDR1 and CDR2 (germline): ENHRY, SYGVKD. Trimming pared 0 bases from V and 6 bases from J, leaving 9 bases between. The CDR3 sequence: CAISESRGIEQYF. CDR3 nucleotides: TGTGCCATCAGTGAGTCAAGGGGGATCGAGCAGTACTTC.

This chain links TRBV15 with TRBJ2-7; the D is unclear. The CDR3 has 14 residues. Germline assignment: CDR1 LNHNV and CDR2 YYDKDF (reference sequence). The V end lost 0 bases, the J end lost 3 bases, and 9 bases lay between the germline ends. CDR3 DNA sequence: TGTGCCACCAGCAGAGATAGGGCAGACTACGAGCAGTACTTC. Protein: CATSRDRADYEQYF.

V usage is TRBV7-9 and J usage is TRBJ1-1; 8 bases agree with TRBD1. The CDR3 extends over 16 amino acids. Trimming cost V 5 bases and J 0 bases; bases outside gene matches: 8. The germline gives CDR1 SEHNR, CDR2 FQNEAQ (reference sequence). The DNA of the CDR3 is TGTGCCAGCAGCCTACGGGACAGGACCGTGAACACTGAAGCTTTCTTT. Translated, it gives CASSLRDRTVNTEAFF.

The gene calls are TRBV20-1 and TRBJ2-7, with 7 bases fitting TRBD1. CDR1 and CDR2 from the germline V gene are DFQATT and SNEGSKA (reference sequence). The CDR3 consists of 15 residues. J lost 0 bases, V lost 5 bases, and 10 bases had no gene match. The CDR3 sequence is CSAPRPGTASYEQYF. The CDR3 region has the DNA TGCAGTGCTCCTCGGCCCGGGACAGCCTCCTACGAGCAGTACTTC.

The chain combines TRBV4-3 with TRBJ2-3; no clear D gene. The V end was cut by 1 base, the J end by 5 bases, with 10 bases between. The CDR3 runs 14 residues. The germline V gene has CDR1 LGHNA and CDR2 YSLEER. CDR3 nucleotides: TGCGCCAGCAGCCAAGGTCTTACCCTAGATACGCAGTATTTT. Residues: CASSQGLTLDTQYF.

This clonotype has a handful of counts. This chain connects TRBV4-3 to TRBJ2-3; 10 bases align to TRBD2. The V gene's germline CDR1 is LGHNA and CDR2 YSLEER. The CDR3 consists of 18 residues. J gave up 2 bases and V 1 base, and 9 bases lay outside the gene matches. CDR3 loop: CASSQALAGESVTDTQYF. The CDR3 coding sequence is TGCGCCAGCAGCCAAGCCCTAGCGGGAGAATCGGTCACAGATACGCAGTATTTT.

The gene calls are TRBV30 and TRBJ2-1; D unresolved. Germline V gene lookup returns CDR1 GTSNPN and CDR2 SVGIG (reference sequence). The germline V and J ends were trimmed by 2 bases and 3 bases, with 11 bases remaining between them. This CDR3 contains 14 residues. The CDR3 sequence: CAWSKGSSYNEQFF. As DNA, the CDR3 is TGTGCCTGGAGTAAGGGCAGCAGCTACAATGAGCAGTTCTTC.

About this clonotype itself: A much larger clone differs from this one at a single base, so this may be a read error. The chain joins TRBV12-3 or TRBV12-4 to TRBJ2-3; D gene unclear. CDR3 length: 13 residues. Trimming took 0 bases from V and 4 from J, leaving 5 bases between them. CDR3 amino acids: CASSLAFADTQYF. The CDR3, as DNA: TGTGCCAGCAGTTTAGCCTTCGCAGATACGCAGTATTTT.